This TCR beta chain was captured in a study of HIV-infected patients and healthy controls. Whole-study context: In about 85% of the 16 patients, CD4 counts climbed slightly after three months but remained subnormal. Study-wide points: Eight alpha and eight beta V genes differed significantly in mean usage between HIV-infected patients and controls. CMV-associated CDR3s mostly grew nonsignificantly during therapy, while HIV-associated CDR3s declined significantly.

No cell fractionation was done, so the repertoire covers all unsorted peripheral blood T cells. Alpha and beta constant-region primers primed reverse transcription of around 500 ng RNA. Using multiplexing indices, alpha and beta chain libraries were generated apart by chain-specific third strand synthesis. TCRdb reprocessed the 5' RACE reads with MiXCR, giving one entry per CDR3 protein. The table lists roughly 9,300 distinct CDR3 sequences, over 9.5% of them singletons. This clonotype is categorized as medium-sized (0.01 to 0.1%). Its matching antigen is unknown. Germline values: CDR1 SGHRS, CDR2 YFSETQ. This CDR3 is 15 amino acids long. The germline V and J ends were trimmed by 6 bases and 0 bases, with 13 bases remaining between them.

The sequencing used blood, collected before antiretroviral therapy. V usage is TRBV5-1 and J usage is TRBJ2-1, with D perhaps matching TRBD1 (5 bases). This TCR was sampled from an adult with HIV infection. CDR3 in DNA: TGCGCCAGCAACGAAGAAGGGGCCTCCTACAATGAGCAGTTCTTC. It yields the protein CASNEEGASYNEQFF.